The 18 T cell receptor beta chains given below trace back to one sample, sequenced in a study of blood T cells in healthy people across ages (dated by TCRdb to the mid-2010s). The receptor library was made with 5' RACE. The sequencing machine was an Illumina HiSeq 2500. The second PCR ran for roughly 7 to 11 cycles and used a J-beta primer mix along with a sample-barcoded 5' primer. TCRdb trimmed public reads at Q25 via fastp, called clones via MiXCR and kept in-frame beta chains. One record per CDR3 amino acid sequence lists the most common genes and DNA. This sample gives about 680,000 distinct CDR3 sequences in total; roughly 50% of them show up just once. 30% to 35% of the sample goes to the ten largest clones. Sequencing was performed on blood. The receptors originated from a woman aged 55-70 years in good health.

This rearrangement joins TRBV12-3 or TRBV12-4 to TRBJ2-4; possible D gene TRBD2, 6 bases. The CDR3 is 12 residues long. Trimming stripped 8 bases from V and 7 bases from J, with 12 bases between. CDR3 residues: CASRGGSNIQYF. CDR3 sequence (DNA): TGTGCCAGCCGAGGAGGGAGTAACATTCAGTACTTC.

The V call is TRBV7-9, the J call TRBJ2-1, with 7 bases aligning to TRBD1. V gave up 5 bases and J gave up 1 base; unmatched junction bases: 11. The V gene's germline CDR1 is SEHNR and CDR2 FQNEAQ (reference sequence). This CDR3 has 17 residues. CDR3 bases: TGTGCCAGCAGCCTGGGACAGAGAGTCTTATCCTACAATGAGCAGTTCTTC. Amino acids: CASSLGQRVLSYNEQFF.

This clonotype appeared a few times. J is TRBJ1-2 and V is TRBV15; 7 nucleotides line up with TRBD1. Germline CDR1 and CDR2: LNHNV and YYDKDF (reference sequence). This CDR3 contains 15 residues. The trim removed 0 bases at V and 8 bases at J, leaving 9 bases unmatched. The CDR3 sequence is CATSRDLGQPGGYTF. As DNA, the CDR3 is TGTGCCACCAGCAGAGATCTGGGACAGCCGGGAGGCTACACCTTC.

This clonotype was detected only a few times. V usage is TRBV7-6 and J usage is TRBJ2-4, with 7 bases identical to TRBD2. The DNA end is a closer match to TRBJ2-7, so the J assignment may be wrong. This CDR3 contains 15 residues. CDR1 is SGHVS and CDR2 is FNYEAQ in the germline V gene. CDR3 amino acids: CASSPSTAGAYEQYF. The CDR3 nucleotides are TGTGCCAGCAGCCCGTCGACGGCGGGAGCCTACGAGCAGTACTTC.

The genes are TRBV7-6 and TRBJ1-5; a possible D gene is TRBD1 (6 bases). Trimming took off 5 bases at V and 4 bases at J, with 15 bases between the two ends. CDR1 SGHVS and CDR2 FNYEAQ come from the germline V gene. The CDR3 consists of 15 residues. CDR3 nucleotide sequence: TGTGCCAGCAGCGCGACAGGAGGGGTTAATCAGCCCCAGCATTTT. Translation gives CASSATGGVNQPQHF.

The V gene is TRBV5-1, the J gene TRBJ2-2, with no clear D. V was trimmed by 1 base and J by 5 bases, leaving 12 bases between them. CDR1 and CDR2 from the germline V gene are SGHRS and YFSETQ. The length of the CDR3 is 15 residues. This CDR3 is CASSLHTVRTGELFF. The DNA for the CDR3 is TGCGCCAGCAGCTTGCACACGGTGAGGACCGGGGAGCTGTTTTTT.

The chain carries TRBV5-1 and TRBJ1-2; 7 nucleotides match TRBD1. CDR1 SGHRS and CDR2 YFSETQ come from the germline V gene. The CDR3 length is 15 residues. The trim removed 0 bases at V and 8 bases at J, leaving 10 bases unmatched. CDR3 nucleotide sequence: TGCGCCAGCAGCTTGGAGACAGGGAGGTATGAAGGCTACACCTTC. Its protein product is CASSLETGRYEGYTF.

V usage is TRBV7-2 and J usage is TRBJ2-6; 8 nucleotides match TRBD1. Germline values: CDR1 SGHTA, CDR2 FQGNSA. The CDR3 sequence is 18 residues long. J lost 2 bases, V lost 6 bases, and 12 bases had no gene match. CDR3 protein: CASSQRQGKVPGANVLTF. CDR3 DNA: TGTGCCAGCAGTCAGAGACAGGGGAAGGTGCCTGGGGCCAACGTCCTGACTTTC.

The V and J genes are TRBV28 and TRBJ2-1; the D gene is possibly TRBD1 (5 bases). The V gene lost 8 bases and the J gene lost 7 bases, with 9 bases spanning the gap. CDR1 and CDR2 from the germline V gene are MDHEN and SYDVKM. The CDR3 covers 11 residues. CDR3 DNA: TGTGCCAGCGAGTCAGGGAATGAGCAGTTCTTC. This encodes CASESGNEQFF.

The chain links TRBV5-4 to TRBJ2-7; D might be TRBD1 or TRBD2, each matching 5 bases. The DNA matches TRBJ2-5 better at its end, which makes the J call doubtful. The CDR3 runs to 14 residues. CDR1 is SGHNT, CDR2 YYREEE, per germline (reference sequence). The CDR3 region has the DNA TGTGCCAGCAGCGCCAAACAAGGGACCGAGACCCAGTACTTC. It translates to CASSAKQGTETQYF.

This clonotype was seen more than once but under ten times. CDR3 bases: TGCAGTGCTAAGGCAGGGGGCCTTTCAGTATACACTGAAGCTTTCTTT. Protein product: CSAKAGGLSVYTEAFF. The genes are TRBV20-1 and TRBJ1-1; the match to TRBD1 covers 8 bases. The CDR3 contains 16 residues. The junction had 13 bases not matched to a gene; V was cut back by 4 bases and J by 3 bases. Germline CDR1 DFQATT, CDR2 SNEGSKA (reference sequence).

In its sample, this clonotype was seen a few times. The CDR3 nucleotides read TGCAGCGTTGAAAGACTAGCGGGAGTCGGGGAGACCCAGTACTTC. Translation gives CSVERLAGVGETQYF. V gene TRBV29-1 combines with J gene TRBJ2-5; 12 bases agree with TRBD2. Germline CDR1 and CDR2: SQVTM and ANQGSEA. The CDR3 loop spans 15 amino acids. V shed 2 bases and J 5 bases; nucleotides not matched to a gene: 6.

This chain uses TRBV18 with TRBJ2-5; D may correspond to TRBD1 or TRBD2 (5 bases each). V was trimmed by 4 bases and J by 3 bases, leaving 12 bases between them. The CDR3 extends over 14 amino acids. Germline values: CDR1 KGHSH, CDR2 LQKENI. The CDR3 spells CASSLGRREETQYF. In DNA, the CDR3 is TGTGCCAGCTCACTGGGACGGAGAGAAGAGACCCAGTACTTC.

The CDR3: CASSLIREANEQFF. The CDR3, as DNA: TGTGCCAGCAGCTTAATCCGGGAGGCCAATGAGCAGTTCTTC. This chain uses TRBV7-2 with TRBJ2-1; the match to TRBD2 covers 7 bases. V trimming: 2 bases; J trimming: 6 bases; junction bases outside the gene matches: 4. Per germline, CDR1 SGHTA and CDR2 FQGNSA. This CDR3 has 14 amino acids.

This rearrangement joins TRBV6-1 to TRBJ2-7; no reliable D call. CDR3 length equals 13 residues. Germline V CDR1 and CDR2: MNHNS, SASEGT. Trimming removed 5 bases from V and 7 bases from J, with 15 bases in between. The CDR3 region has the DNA TGTGCCAGCAGTAACCGGGCCCTCGGTGAGCAGTACTTC. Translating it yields CASSNRALGEQYF.

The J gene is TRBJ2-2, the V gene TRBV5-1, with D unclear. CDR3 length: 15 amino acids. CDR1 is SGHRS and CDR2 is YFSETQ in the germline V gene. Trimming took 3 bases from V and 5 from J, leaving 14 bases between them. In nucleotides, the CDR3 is TGCGCCAGCAGCTCGGAAGGGTCGTGGACCGGGGAGCTGTTTTTT. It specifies CASSSEGSWTGELFF.

CDR3 bases: TGCAGCGTTTTGGGACAGAAGACAGATACGCAGTATTTT. The encoded protein is CSVLGQKTDTQYF. The chain employs TRBV29-1 and TRBJ2-3; 7 bases are a match to TRBD1. Looked up from germline, CDR1 is SQVTM and CDR2 is ANQGSEA. The CDR3 runs to 13 residues. V was pared by 5 bases and J by 3 bases, with 5 bases of the junction left unmatched.

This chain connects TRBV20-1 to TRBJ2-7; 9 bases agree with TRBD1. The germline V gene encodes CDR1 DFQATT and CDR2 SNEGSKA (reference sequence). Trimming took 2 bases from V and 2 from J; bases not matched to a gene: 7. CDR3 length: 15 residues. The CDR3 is CSARQSRDRAYEQYF. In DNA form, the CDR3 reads TGCAGTGCTAGACAGAGCCGGGACAGGGCCTACGAGCAGTACTTC.